The rows below give T cell receptor beta chains drawn from one sample of a study of blood T cell repertoires in COVID-19. Measured with immunoSEQ multiplex PCR; TCRdb has only the in-frame clones, and not every one. Found here are 300,000 to 450,000 clones, roughly 90% of them singletons; the top ten hold under 4%. The source material was peripheral blood. The receptors come from a woman aged 25-40 years with COVID-19, enrolled during active disease. The CDR3 runs from the conserved cysteine through the conserved F or W. Fields, in order: D gene, V gene, clone size, J gene, CDR3 protein, CDR3 DNA. The D gene is left open where the match is weak. Some rows have no size entry. The others give once, few or many, or a class for an expanded clone.

d_call: .; v_call: TRBV7-6; clone_size: .; j_call: TRBJ2-1; cdr3_aa: CASSFPGLSNEQFF; cdr3_nt: TGTGCCAGCAGCTTCCCGGGACTTTCCAATGAGCAGTTCTTC
d_call: .; v_call: TRBV14; clone_size: .; j_call: TRBJ1-2; cdr3_aa: CASSQLYAGGYTF; cdr3_nt: TGTGCCAGCAGCCAATTATATGCGGGAGGCTACACCTTC
d_call: TRBD1; v_call: TRBV6-4; clone_size: .; j_call: TRBJ1-2; cdr3_aa: CASSAEQGAGGYTF; cdr3_nt: TGTGCCAGCAGTGCCGAACAGGGGGCCGGCGGCTACACCTTC
d_call: TRBD1; v_call: TRBV12-3/TRBV12-4; clone_size: few; j_call: TRBJ1-3; cdr3_aa: CASGQGLNTIYF; cdr3_nt: TGTGCCAGCGGACAGGGATTAAACACCATATATTTT
d_call: .; v_call: TRBV11-2; clone_size: .; j_call: TRBJ2-3; cdr3_aa: CASDRTTDTQYF; cdr3_nt: TGTGCCAGCGATAGAACCACAGATACGCAGTATTTT
d_call: TRBD2; v_call: TRBV12-5; clone_size: .; j_call: TRBJ2-1; cdr3_aa: CASGRSGSFSEQFF; cdr3_nt: TGTGCTAGTGGAAGGAGCGGGAGTTTCAGTGAGCAGTTCTTC
d_call: TRBD1; v_call: TRBV5-1; clone_size: .; j_call: TRBJ1-1; cdr3_aa: CASSTRTGEAEAFF; cdr3_nt: TGCGCCAGCAGCACCCGGACAGGGGAGGCTGAAGCTTTCTTT
d_call: TRBD1; v_call: TRBV7-2; clone_size: .; j_call: TRBJ1-5; cdr3_aa: CASSPQGVQPQHF; cdr3_nt: TGTGCCAGCAGCCCTCAGGGGGTTCAGCCCCAGCATTTT
d_call: TRBD2; v_call: TRBV3-1/TRBV3-2; clone_size: once; j_call: TRBJ2-1; cdr3_aa: CASSRLAGDPYNEQFF; cdr3_nt: TGTGCCAGCAGCCGACTAGCGGGGGATCCCTACAATGAGCAGTTCTTC
d_call: .; v_call: TRBV2; clone_size: .; j_call: TRBJ2-3; cdr3_aa: CASSAATSTDTQYF; cdr3_nt: TGTGCCAGCAGCGCAGCGACCTCCACAGATACGCAGTATTTT
d_call: .; v_call: TRBV12-3/TRBV12-4; clone_size: .; j_call: TRBJ2-3; cdr3_aa: CASRTRGTDTQYF; cdr3_nt: TGTGCCAGCAGGACTAGGGGTACAGATACGCAGTATTTT
d_call: TRBD1; v_call: TRBV19; clone_size: .; j_call: TRBJ1-6; cdr3_aa: CASNTGTGGAGNSPLHF; cdr3_nt: TGTGCCAGTAACACCGGGACAGGGGGCGCAGGGAATTCACCCCTCCACTTT
d_call: .; v_call: TRBV18; clone_size: .; j_call: TRBJ2-6; cdr3_aa: CASSPNENSGANVLTF; cdr3_nt: TGTGCCAGCTCACCTAACGAGAACTCTGGGGCCAACGTCCTGACTTTC
d_call: .; v_call: TRBV7-2; clone_size: .; j_call: TRBJ2-2; cdr3_aa: CASRIRTDPSWELFF; cdr3_nt: TGTGCCAGCAGGATAAGGACAGATCCCTCTTGGGAGCTGTTTTTT
d_call: TRBD1; v_call: TRBV5-6; clone_size: .; j_call: TRBJ2-7; cdr3_aa: CASSAWDRKPYEQYF; cdr3_nt: TGTGCCAGCAGCGCCTGGGACAGGAAACCCTACGAGCAGTACTTC
d_call: .; v_call: TRBV18; clone_size: .; j_call: TRBJ1-3; cdr3_aa: CASSPSHLSAGNTIYF; cdr3_nt: TGTGCCAGCTCACCAAGCCACTTGAGTGCTGGAAACACCATATATTTT
d_call: .; v_call: TRBV4-1; clone_size: .; j_call: TRBJ1-1; cdr3_aa: CASSHQEGGNTEAFF; cdr3_nt: TGCGCCAGCAGCCATCAAGAGGGAGGGAACACTGAAGCTTTCTTT
d_call: .; v_call: TRBV30; clone_size: .; j_call: TRBJ1-1; cdr3_aa: CAWILGGGTEAFF; cdr3_nt: TGTGCCTGGATTTTAGGAGGAGGCACTGAAGCTTTCTTT
d_call: .; v_call: TRBV6-5; clone_size: .; j_call: TRBJ2-1; cdr3_aa: CASSYQERYNEQFF; cdr3_nt: TGTGCCAGCAGTTACCAGGAGCGGTACAATGAGCAGTTCTTC
d_call: .; v_call: TRBV5-4; clone_size: .; j_call: TRBJ2-1; cdr3_aa: CASSWGDSKQFF; cdr3_nt: TGTGCCAGCAGCTGGGGGGACAGCAAGCAGTTCTTC
d_call: .; v_call: TRBV19; clone_size: .; j_call: TRBJ1-4; cdr3_aa: CASSTRRKTGRNEKLFF; cdr3_nt: TGTGCCAGTAGTACGCGTCGTAAGACAGGCCGTAATGAAAAACTGTTTTTT
d_call: .; v_call: TRBV27; clone_size: .; j_call: TRBJ1-5; cdr3_aa: CASSFQGQPQHF; cdr3_nt: TGTGCCAGCAGTTTTCAGGGCCAGCCCCAGCATTTT
d_call: TRBD1; v_call: TRBV29-1; clone_size: .; j_call: TRBJ1-1; cdr3_aa: CSASRGVEGTEAFF; cdr3_nt: TGCAGCGCCAGCAGGGGGGTTGAGGGCACTGAAGCTTTCTTT
d_call: .; v_call: TRBV15; clone_size: .; j_call: TRBJ1-4; cdr3_aa: CATSRDNPAAEANEKLFF; cdr3_nt: TGTGCCACCAGCAGAGATAACCCGGCAGCAGAGGCTAATGAAAAACTGTTTTTT
d_call: .; v_call: TRBV20-1; clone_size: .; j_call: TRBJ2-1; cdr3_aa: CSAYTGNEQFF; cdr3_nt: TGCAGTGCCTATACTGGCAATGAGCAGTTCTTC
d_call: .; v_call: TRBV21-1; clone_size: few; j_call: TRBJ2-7; cdr3_aa: CARRPGGAYEQYF; cdr3_nt: TGTGCCAGGAGGCCTGGGGGGGCCTACGAGCAGTACTTC
d_call: .; v_call: TRBV2; clone_size: .; j_call: TRBJ1-2; cdr3_aa: CASSEVFPTNYGYTF; cdr3_nt: TGTGCCAGCAGTGAAGTCTTCCCGACAAACTATGGCTACACCTTC
d_call: .; v_call: TRBV6-2/TRBV6-3; clone_size: .; j_call: TRBJ1-6; cdr3_aa: CASSYSTGVGSSYNSPLHF; cdr3_nt: TGTGCCAGCAGTTACTCTACGGGAGTCGGTAGCTCCTATAATTCACCCCTCCACTTT
d_call: TRBD1; v_call: TRBV18; clone_size: .; j_call: TRBJ1-1; cdr3_aa: CASSPQRGHWETEAFF; cdr3_nt: TGTGCCAGCTCACCACAAAGGGGGCATTGGGAAACTGAAGCTTTCTTT
d_call: .; v_call: TRBV29-1; clone_size: .; j_call: TRBJ1-4; cdr3_aa: CSVEDPRTNEKLFF; cdr3_nt: TGCAGCGTTGAAGATCCCCGGACTAATGAAAAACTGTTTTTT
d_call: TRBD1; v_call: TRBV18; clone_size: .; j_call: TRBJ2-7; cdr3_aa: CASSPLRGPGEGEQYF; cdr3_nt: TGTGCCAGCTCACCACTCAGGGGGCCCGGCGAGGGCGAGCAGTACTTC
d_call: TRBD1; v_call: TRBV14; clone_size: .; j_call: TRBJ2-5; cdr3_aa: CASRGQLAETQYF; cdr3_nt: TGTGCCAGCAGGGGACAGCTCGCGGAGACCCAGTACTTC
d_call: .; v_call: TRBV3-1/TRBV3-2; clone_size: .; j_call: TRBJ2-7; cdr3_aa: CASSQDFTIRYEQYF; cdr3_nt: TGTGCCAGCAGCCAAGACTTTACCATTCGGTACGAGCAGTACTTC
d_call: .; v_call: TRBV2; clone_size: .; j_call: TRBJ2-5; cdr3_aa: CASSAGLQETQYF; cdr3_nt: TGTGCCAGCAGTGCAGGGCTACAAGAGACCCAGTACTTC
d_call: TRBD2; v_call: TRBV9; clone_size: once; j_call: TRBJ2-7; cdr3_aa: CASSAGLASEQYF; cdr3_nt: TGTGCCAGCAGCGCGGGACTAGCAAGCGAGCAGTACTTC
d_call: .; v_call: TRBV11-3; clone_size: .; j_call: TRBJ1-1; cdr3_aa: CASSLVPQGPSTEAFF; cdr3_nt: TGTGCCAGCAGCTTAGTTCCCCAGGGGCCGTCCACTGAAGCTTTCTTT
d_call: TRBD1; v_call: TRBV18; clone_size: few; j_call: TRBJ1-1; cdr3_aa: CASSPQGDTEAFF; cdr3_nt: TGTGCCAGCTCACCCCAGGGGGACACTGAAGCTTTCTTT
d_call: TRBD1; v_call: TRBV11-3; clone_size: .; j_call: TRBJ1-4; cdr3_aa: CASSPRDRGPTNEKLFF; cdr3_nt: TGTGCCAGCAGCCCTCGGGACAGGGGACCAACTAATGAAAAACTGTTTTTT
d_call: .; v_call: TRBV4-3; clone_size: .; j_call: TRBJ2-5; cdr3_aa: CASSQDRAPQLAQYF; cdr3_nt: TGCGCCAGCAGCCAAGACAGGGCCCCCCAATTGGCCCAGTACTTC
d_call: TRBD2; v_call: TRBV13; clone_size: .; j_call: TRBJ2-1; cdr3_aa: CASKRLAGELSYNEQFF; cdr3_nt: TGTGCCAGCAAGAGGCTAGCGGGAGAACTCTCCTACAATGAGCAGTTCTTC
d_call: TRBD2; v_call: TRBV2; clone_size: .; j_call: TRBJ2-3; cdr3_aa: CASSEELAVDTQYF; cdr3_nt: TGTGCCAGCAGTGAAGAACTAGCGGTAGATACGCAGTATTTT
d_call: .; v_call: TRBV4-3; clone_size: .; j_call: TRBJ2-1; cdr3_aa: CASSQEPRGPWEQFF; cdr3_nt: TGCGCCAGCAGCCAAGAACCTAGAGGGCCCTGGGAGCAGTTCTTC
d_call: .; v_call: TRBV5-8; clone_size: .; j_call: TRBJ1-5; cdr3_aa: CASSLRVQPQHF; cdr3_nt: TGTGCCAGCAGCCTCAGGGTCCAGCCCCAGCATTTT
d_call: .; v_call: TRBV29-1; clone_size: .; j_call: TRBJ2-1; cdr3_aa: CSVEDQAVGGNEQFF; cdr3_nt: TGCAGCGTTGAAGACCAGGCGGTAGGGGGCAATGAGCAGTTCTTC
d_call: .; v_call: TRBV7-9; clone_size: .; j_call: TRBJ2-2; cdr3_aa: CASSLIQTTPIRELFF; cdr3_nt: TGTGCCAGCAGCTTAATCCAGACAACACCGATCCGGGAGCTGTTTTTT
d_call: TRBD1; v_call: TRBV5-4; clone_size: .; j_call: TRBJ2-7; cdr3_aa: CASRPGQTSSYEQYF; cdr3_nt: TGTGCCAGCAGACCGGGACAGACATCCTCCTACGAGCAGTACTTC
d_call: .; v_call: TRBV9; clone_size: .; j_call: TRBJ2-3; cdr3_aa: CASSARGHLQNTQYF; cdr3_nt: TGTGCCAGCAGCGCCCGAGGACACCTACAGAATACGCAGTATTTT
d_call: .; v_call: TRBV25-1; clone_size: .; j_call: TRBJ1-2; cdr3_aa: CASSVSGGSYGYTF; cdr3_nt: TGTGCCAGCAGTGTATCCGGGGGTTCCTATGGCTACACCTTC
d_call: TRBD2; v_call: TRBV5-1; clone_size: few; j_call: TRBJ2-1; cdr3_aa: CASSWGLGRYNEQFF; cdr3_nt: TGCGCCAGCAGCTGGGGACTAGGACGATACAATGAGCAGTTCTTC
d_call: TRBD1; v_call: TRBV5-6; clone_size: .; j_call: TRBJ1-2; cdr3_aa: CASSLGQGHYGYTF; cdr3_nt: TGTGCCAGCAGCTTAGGACAGGGGCACTATGGCTACACCTTC
d_call: .; v_call: TRBV5-4; clone_size: .; j_call: TRBJ1-1; cdr3_aa: CASSLGRDEAFF; cdr3_nt: TGTGCCAGCAGCTTGGGGAGAGACGAAGCTTTCTTT
d_call: TRBD2; v_call: TRBV2; clone_size: .; j_call: TRBJ2-1; cdr3_aa: CASSTSLTSGGNEQFF; cdr3_nt: TGTGCCAGCAGTACTTCACTGACTAGCGGGGGCAATGAGCAGTTCTTC